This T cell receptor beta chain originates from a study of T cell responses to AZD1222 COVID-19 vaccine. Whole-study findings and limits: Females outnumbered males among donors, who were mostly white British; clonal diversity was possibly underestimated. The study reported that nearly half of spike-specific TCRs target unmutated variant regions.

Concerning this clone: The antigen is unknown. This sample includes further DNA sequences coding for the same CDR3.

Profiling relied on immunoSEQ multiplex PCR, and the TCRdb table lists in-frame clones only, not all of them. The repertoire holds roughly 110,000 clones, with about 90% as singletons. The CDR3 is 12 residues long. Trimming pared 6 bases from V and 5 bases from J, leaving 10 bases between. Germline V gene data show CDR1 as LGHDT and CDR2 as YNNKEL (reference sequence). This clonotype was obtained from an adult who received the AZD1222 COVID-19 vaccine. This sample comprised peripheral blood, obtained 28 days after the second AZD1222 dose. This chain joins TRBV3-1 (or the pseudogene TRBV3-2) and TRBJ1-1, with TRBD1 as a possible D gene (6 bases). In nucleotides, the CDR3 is TGTGCCAGCAGTCTACAGGGAACTGAAGCTTTCTTT. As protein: CASSLQGTEAFF.